This T cell receptor beta chain was sequenced during a study of CD8 T cells in ankylosing spondylitis. Regarding the study as a whole: A TCR beta motif of eight highly homologous variants appeared characteristic of ankylosing spondylitis blood. Clones linked to disease were reported to show significant enrichment in matched ankylosing spondylitis synovial fluid. Those disease-linked clones were CD8+; they were also relatively rare in peripheral blood. Both synovial fluid and blood in reactive arthritis had previously been reported to carry some motif variants.

This clonotype was seen only a few times. The antigen remains undetermined. V was pared by 4 bases and J by 2 bases, with 12 bases between. Germline values: CDR1 LGHDT, CDR2 YNNKEL (reference sequence). The CDR3 runs 15 residues. Using quantitative 5'-RACE with molecular barcodes, the authors made TCR beta libraries. TCRdb reprocessed the 5' RACE reads with MiXCR, giving one entry per CDR3 protein. This sample carries roughly 700,000 distinct CDR3 sequences, 15% to 20% of them seen once, and the ten largest clones take around 19%. This chain connects TRBV3-1 to TRBJ1-3; a weak D match, TRBD1 (5 bases). Sequencing input: blood, either unsorted or a sorted T cell fraction (not recorded which). The sequence came from a male donor with ankylosing spondylitis. The CDR3, as DNA: TGTGCCAGCAGCCGAGACTGGGGCCCTGGAAACACCATATATTTT. This gives the protein CASSRDWGPGNTIYF.